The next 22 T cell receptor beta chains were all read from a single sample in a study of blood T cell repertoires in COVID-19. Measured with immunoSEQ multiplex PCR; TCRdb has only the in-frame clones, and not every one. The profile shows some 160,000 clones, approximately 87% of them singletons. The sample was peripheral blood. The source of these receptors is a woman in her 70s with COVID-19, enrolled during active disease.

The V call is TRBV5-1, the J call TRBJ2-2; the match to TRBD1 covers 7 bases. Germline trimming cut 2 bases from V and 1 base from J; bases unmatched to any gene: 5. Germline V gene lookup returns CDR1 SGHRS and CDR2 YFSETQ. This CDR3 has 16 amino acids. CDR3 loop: CASSFNRGLNTGELFF. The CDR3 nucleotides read TGCGCCAGCAGCTTTAACAGGGGCCTGAACACCGGGGAGCTGTTTTTT.

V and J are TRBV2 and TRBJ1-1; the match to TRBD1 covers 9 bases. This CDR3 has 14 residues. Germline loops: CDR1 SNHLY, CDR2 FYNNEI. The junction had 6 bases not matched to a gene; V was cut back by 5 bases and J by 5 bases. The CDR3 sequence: CASSIRDRVTEAFF. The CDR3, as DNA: TGTGCCAGCAGTATCCGGGACAGGGTAACTGAAGCTTTCTTT. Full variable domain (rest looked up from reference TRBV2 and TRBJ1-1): EPEVTQTPSHQVTQMGQEVILRCVPISNHLYFYWYRQILGQKVEFLVSFYNNEISEKSEIFDDQFSVERPDGSNFTLKIRSTKLEDSAMYFCASSIRDRVTEAFFGQGTRLTVV.

CDR3 sequence reads: CASSQEHRDKFDHNEQFF. Here the CDR3 DNA reads TGTGCCAGCAGCCAAGAACACCGGGACAAATTCGACCACAATGAGCAGTTCTTC. The chain recombines TRBV3-1 (or the pseudogene TRBV3-2) with TRBJ2-1; D is possibly TRBD1 (6 bases). Germline CDR1 is LGHDT and CDR2 is YNNKEL (reference sequence). V was cut by 0 bases and J by 5 bases, with 20 bases left in between. This CDR3 is built from 18 residues.

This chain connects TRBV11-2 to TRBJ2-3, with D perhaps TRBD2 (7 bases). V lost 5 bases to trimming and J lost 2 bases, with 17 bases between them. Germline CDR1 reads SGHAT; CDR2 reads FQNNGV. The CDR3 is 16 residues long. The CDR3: CASSRGGRGPTDTQYF. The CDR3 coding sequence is TGTGCCAGCAGCAGGGGGGGGCGGGGACCCACAGATACGCAGTATTTT. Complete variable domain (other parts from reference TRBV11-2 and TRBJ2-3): EAGVAQSPRYKIIEKRQSVAFWCNPISGHATLYWYQQILGQGPKLLIQFQNNGVVDDSQLPKDRFSAERLKGVDSTLKIQPAKLEDSAVYLCASSRGGRGPTDTQYFGPGTRLTVL.

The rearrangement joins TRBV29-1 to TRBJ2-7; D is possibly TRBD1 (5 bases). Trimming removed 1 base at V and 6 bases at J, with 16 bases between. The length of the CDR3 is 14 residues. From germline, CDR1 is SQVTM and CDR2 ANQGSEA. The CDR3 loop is CSVEGNTGVGEQYF. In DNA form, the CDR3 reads TGCAGCGTTGAAGGAAACACAGGTGTCGGCGAGCAGTACTTC.

Here the CDR3 reads CASSKQVLGGTGEQYF. The CDR3 nucleotides read TGTGCCAGCAGTAAACAGGTCCTGGGGGGTACGGGAGAGCAGTACTTC. The chain couples TRBV27 to TRBJ2-7, with a possible D match to TRBD2 (6 bases). The CDR3 is 16 amino acids. Trimming left V 5 bases short and J 7 bases short, with 24 bases between. Germline V gene lookup returns CDR1 MNHEY and CDR2 SMNVEV (reference sequence).

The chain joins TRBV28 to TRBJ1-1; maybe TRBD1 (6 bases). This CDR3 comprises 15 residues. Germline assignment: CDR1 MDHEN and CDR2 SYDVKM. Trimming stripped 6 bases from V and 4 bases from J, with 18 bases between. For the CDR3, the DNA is TGTGCCAGCAGCCCCGGGCAGGGGTGGGGCACTGAAGCTTTCTTT. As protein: CASSPGQGWGTEAFF.

For the CDR3, the DNA is TGTGCCAGCAGTTCCGGAACCGGGACAGGGGATGAAAAACTGTTTTTT. It codes for CASSSGTGTGDEKLFF. The chain is built from TRBV6-5 and TRBJ1-4, with 10 positions matching TRBD1. The CDR3 extends over 16 amino acids. Per germline, CDR1 MNHEY and CDR2 SVGAGI. V shed 4 bases and J 6 bases; nucleotides not matched to a gene: 8.

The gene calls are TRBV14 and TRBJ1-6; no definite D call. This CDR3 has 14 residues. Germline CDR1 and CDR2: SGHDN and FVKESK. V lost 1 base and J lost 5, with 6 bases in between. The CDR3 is CASSQARNNSPLHF. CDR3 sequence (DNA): TGTGCCAGCAGCCAAGCCAGGAATAATTCACCCCTCCACTTT.

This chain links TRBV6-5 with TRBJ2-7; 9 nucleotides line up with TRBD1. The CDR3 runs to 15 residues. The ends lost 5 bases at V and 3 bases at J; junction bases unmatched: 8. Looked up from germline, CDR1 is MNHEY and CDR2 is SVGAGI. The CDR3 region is CASSRVGTGSYEQYF. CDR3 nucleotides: TGTGCCAGCAGTAGGGTAGGGACAGGGAGCTACGAGCAGTACTTC.

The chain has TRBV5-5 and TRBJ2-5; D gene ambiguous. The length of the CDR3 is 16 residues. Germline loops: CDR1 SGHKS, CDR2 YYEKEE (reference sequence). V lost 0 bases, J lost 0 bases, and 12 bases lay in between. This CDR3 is CASSLEYGTNQETQYF. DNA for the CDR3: TGTGCCAGCAGCTTGGAGTATGGCACCAACCAAGAGACCCAGTACTTC.

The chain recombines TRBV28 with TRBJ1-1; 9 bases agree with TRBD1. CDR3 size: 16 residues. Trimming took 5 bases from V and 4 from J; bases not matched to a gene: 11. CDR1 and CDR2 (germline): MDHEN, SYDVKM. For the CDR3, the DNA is TGTGCCAGCAGTCCCCCGGGACAGGGATATTCCACTGAAGCTTTCTTT. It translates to CASSPPGQGYSTEAFF. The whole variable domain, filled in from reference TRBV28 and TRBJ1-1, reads DVKVTQSSRYLVKRTGEKVFLECVQDMDHENMFWYRQDPGLGLRLIYFSYDVKMKEKGDIPEGYSVSREKKERFSLILESASTNQTSMYLCASSPPGQGYSTEAFFGQGTRLTVV.

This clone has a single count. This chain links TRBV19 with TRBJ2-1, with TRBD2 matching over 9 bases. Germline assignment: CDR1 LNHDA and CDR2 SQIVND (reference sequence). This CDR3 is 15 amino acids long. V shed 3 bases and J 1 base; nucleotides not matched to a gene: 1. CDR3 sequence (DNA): TGTGCCAGTAGTATCGCGGGGGGGTCCTACAATGAGCAGTTCTTC. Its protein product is CASSIAGGSYNEQFF. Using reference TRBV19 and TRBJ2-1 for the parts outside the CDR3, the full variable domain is DGGITQSPKYLFRKEGQNVTLSCEQNLNHDAMYWYRQDPGQGLRLIYYSQIVNDFQKGDIAEGYSVSREKKESFPLTVTSAQKNPTAFYLCASSIAGGSYNEQFFGPGTRLTVL.

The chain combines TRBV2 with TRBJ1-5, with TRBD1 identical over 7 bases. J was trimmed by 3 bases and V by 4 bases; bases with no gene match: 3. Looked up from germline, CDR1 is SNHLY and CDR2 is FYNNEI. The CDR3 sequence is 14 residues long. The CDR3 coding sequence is TGTGCCAGCAGTGCGGGACAGCTCAATCAGCCCCAGCATTTT. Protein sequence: CASSAGQLNQPQHF.

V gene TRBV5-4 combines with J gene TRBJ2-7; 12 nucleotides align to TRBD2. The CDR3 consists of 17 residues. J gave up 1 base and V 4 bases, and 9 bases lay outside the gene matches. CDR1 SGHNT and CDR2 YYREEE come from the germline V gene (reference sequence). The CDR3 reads CASSRSGLAGLSYEQYF. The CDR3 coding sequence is TGTGCCAGCAGCCGGTCGGGACTAGCGGGCCTATCCTACGAGCAGTACTTC.

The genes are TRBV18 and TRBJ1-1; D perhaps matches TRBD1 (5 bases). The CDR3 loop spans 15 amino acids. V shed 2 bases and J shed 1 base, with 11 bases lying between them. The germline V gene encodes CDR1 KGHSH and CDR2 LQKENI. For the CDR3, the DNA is TGTGCCAGCTCACCATTTGGGGGGGAGAACACTGAAGCTTTCTTT. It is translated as CASSPFGGENTEAFF.

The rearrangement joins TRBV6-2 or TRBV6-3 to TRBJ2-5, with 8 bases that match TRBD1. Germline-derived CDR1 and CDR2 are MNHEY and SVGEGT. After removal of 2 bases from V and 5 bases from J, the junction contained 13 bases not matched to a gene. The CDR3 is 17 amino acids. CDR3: CASSYGGFQGASETQYF. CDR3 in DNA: TGTGCCAGCAGTTACGGGGGGTTTCAGGGGGCTTCGGAGACCCAGTACTTC.

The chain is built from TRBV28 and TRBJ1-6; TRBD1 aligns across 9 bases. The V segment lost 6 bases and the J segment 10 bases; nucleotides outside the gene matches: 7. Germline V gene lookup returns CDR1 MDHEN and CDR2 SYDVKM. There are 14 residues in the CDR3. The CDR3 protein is CASRAGTGHSPLHF. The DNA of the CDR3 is TGTGCCAGCAGGGCCGGGACAGGGCACTCACCCCTCCACTTT.

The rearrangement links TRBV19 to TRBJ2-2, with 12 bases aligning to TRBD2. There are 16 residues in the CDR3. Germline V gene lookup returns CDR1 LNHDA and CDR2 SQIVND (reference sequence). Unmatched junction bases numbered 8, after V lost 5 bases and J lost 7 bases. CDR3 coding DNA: TGTGCCAGTAGTCTCGGACTAGCGGGGCCAAACGGGGAGCTGTTTTTT. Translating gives CASSLGLAGPNGELFF.

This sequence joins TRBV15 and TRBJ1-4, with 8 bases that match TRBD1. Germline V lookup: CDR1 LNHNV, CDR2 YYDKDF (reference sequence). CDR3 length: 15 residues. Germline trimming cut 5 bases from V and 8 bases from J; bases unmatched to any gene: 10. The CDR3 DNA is TGTGCCACCAGCGGTAGACAGGGGTGGAACGAAAAACTGTTTTTT. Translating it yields CATSGRQGWNEKLFF.

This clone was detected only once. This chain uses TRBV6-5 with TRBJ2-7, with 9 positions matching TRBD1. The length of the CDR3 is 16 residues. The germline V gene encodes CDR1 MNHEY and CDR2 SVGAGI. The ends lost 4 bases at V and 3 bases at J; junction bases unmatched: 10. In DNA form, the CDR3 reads TGTGCCAGCAGTTCCAGTACCGGGACAGGGCTCTACGAGCAGTACTTC. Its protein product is CASSSSTGTGLYEQYF.

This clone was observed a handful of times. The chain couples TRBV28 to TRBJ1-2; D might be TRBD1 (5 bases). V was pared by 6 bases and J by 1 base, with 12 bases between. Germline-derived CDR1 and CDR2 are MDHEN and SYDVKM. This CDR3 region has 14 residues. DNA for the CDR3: TGTGCCAGCAGGGAAGCTGACAGTAACTATGGCTACACCTTC. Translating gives CASREADSNYGYTF.